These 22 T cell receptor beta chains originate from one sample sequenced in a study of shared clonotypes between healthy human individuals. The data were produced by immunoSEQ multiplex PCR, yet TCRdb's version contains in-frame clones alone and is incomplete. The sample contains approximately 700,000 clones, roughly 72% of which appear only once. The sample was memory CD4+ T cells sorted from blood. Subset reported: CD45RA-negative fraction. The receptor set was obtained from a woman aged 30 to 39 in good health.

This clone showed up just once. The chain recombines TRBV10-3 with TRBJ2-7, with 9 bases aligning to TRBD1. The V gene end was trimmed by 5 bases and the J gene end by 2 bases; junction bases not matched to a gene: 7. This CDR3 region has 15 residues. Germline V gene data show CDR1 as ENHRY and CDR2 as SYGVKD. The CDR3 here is CAISTRDRATYEQYF. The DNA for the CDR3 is TGTGCCATCAGTACCCGGGACAGGGCCACCTACGAGCAGTACTTC.

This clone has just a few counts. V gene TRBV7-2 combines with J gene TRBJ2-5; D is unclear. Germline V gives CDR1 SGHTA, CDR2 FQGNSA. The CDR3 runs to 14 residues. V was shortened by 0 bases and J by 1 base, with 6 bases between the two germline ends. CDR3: CASSLATSQETQYF. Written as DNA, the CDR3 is TGTGCCAGCAGCTTAGCGACCAGCCAAGAGACCCAGTACTTC.

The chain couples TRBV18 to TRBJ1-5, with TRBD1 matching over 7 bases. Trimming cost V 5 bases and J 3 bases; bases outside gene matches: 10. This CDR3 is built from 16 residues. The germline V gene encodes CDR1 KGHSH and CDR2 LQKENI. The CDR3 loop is CASSSGQRDLNQPQHF. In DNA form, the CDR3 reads TGTGCCAGCTCATCGGGACAGCGAGACCTCAATCAGCCCCAGCATTTT. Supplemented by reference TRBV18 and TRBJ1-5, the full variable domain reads NAGVMQNPRHLVRRRGQEARLRCSPMKGHSHVYWYRQLPEEGLKFMVYLQKENIIDESGMPKERFSAEFPKEGPSILRIQQVVRGDSAAYFCASSSGQRDLNQPQHFGDGTRLSIL.

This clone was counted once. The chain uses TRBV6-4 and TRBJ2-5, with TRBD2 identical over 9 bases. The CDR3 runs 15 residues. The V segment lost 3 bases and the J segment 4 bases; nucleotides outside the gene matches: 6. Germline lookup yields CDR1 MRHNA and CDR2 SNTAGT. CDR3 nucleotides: TGTGCCAGCAGTGATGGTGCGGGAGGGACAGAGACCCAGTACTTC. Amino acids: CASSDGAGGTETQYF.

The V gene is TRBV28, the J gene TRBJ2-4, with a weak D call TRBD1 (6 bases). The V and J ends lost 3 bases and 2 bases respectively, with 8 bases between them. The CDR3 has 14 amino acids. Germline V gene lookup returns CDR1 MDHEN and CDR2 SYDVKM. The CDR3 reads CASSFGGPKNIQYF. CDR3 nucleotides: TGTGCCAGCAGTTTTGGGGGCCCCAAAAACATTCAGTACTTC.

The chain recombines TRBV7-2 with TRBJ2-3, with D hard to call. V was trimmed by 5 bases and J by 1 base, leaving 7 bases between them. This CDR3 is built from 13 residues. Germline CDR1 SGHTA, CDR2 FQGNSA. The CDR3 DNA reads TGTGCCAGCAGCCGACTGGGCACAGATACGCAGTATTTT. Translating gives CASSRLGTDTQYF.

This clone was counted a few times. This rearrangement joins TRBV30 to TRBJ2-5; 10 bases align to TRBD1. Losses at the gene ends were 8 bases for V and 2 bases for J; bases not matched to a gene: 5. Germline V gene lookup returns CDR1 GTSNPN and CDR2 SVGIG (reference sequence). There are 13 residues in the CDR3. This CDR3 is CAGDRGQQETQYF. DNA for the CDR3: TGTGCCGGCGACAGGGGGCAACAAGAGACCCAGTACTTC.

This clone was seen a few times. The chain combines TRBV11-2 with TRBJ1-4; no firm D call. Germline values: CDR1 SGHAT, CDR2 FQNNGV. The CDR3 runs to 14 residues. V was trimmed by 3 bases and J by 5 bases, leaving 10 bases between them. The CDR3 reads CASSFRRENEKLFF. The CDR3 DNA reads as TGTGCCAGCAGCTTCCGCAGAGAAAATGAAAAACTGTTTTTT. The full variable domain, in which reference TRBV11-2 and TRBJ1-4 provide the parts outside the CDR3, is EAGVAQSPRYKIIEKRQSVAFWCNPISGHATLYWYQQILGQGPKLLIQFQNNGVVDDSQLPKDRFSAERLKGVDSTLKIQPAKLEDSAVYLCASSFRRENEKLFFGSGTQLSVL.

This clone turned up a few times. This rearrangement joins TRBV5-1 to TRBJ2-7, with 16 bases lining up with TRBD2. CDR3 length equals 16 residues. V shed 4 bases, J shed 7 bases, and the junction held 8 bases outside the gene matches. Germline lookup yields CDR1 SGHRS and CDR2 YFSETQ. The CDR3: CASSPGTGLAGGEQYF. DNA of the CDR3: TGCGCCAGCAGCCCTGGGACGGGACTAGCGGGAGGGGAGCAGTACTTC.

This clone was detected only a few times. CDR3 DNA sequence: TGTGCCAGCAGCCCCCGGGCCGCAACTAACTATGGCTACACCTTC. Protein product: CASSPRAATNYGYTF. The chain joins TRBV7-2 to TRBJ1-2, with D unresolved. The CDR3 has 15 residues. The V end lost 5 bases, the J end lost 0 bases, and 13 bases lay between the germline ends. Germline loops: CDR1 SGHTA, CDR2 FQGNSA.

The CDR3 spells CASSPPPHTDTQYF. The CDR3 DNA follows: TGTGCCAGCAGCCCACCCCCCCACACAGATACGCAGTATTTT. The gene calls are TRBV7-9 and TRBJ2-3; unclear D gene. Germline CDR1 is SEHNR and CDR2 is FQNEAQ (reference sequence). Between the trimmed V and J ends, which lost 5 bases and 2 bases, there was a span of 11 bases. This CDR3 has 14 amino acids.

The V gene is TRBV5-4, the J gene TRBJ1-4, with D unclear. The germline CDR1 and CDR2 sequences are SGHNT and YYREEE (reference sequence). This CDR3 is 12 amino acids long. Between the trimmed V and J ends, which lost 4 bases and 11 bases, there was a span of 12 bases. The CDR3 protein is CASSKDSGKLFF. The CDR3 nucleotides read TGTGCCAGCAGCAAAGATTCGGGGAAACTGTTTTTT.

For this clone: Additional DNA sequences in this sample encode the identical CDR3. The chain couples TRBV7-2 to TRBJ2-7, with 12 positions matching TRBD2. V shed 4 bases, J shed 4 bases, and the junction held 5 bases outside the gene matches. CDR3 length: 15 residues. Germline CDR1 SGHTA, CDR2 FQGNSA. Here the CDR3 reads CASSSGLAGSYEQYF. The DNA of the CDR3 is TGTGCCAGCAGCTCCGGACTAGCGGGATCTTACGAGCAGTACTTC.

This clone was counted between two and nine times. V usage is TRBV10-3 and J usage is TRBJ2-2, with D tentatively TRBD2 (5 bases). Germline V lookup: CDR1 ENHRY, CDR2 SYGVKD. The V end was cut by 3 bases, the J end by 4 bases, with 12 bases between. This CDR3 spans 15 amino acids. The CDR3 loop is CAISETSWVTGELFF. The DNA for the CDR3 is TGTGCCATCAGTGAAACTAGTTGGGTCACCGGGGAGCTGTTTTTT.

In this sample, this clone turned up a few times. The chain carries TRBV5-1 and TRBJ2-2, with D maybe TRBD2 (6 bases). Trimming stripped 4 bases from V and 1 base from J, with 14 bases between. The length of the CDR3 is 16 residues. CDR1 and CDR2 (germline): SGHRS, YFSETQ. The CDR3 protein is CASSPARAGNTGELFF. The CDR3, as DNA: TGCGCCAGCAGCCCGGCGAGAGCGGGGAACACCGGGGAGCTGTTTTTT.

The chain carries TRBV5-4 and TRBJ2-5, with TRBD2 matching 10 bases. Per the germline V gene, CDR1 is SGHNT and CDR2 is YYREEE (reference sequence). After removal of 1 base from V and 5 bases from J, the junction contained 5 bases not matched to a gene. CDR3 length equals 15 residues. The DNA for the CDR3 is TGTGCCAGCAGCTTGACTAGCGGGAAACACGAGACCCAGTACTTC. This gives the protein CASSLTSGKHETQYF.

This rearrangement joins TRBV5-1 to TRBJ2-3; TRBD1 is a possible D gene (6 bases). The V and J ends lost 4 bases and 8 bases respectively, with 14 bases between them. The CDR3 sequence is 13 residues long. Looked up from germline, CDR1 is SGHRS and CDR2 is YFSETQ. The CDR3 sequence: CASSLDIRGTQYF. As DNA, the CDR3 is TGCGCCAGCAGCCTCGATATCAGGGGTACGCAGTATTTT.

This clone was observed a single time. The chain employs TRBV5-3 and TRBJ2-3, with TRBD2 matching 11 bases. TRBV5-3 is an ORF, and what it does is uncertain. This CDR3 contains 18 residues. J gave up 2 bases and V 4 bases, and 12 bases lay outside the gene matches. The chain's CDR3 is CARSRPGTSGITTDTQYF. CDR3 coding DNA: TGTGCCAGAAGCCGTCCCGGGACTAGCGGAATTACCACAGATACGCAGTATTTT.

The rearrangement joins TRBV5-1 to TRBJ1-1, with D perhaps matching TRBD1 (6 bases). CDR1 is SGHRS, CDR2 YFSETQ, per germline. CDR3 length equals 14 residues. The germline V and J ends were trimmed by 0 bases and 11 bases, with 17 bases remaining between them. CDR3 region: CASSLASEQGSAFF. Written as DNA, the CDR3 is TGCGCCAGCAGCTTGGCCTCGGAGCAGGGGTCGGCTTTCTTT.

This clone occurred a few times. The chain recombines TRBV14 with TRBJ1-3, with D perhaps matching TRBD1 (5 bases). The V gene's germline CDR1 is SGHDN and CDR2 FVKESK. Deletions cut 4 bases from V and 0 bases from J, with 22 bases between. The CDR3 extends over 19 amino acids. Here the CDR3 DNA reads TGTGCCAGCAGCCCCTCGCCAGGGTTTACCATGTCCTCTGGAAACACCATATATTTT. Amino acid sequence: CASSPSPGFTMSSGNTIYF.

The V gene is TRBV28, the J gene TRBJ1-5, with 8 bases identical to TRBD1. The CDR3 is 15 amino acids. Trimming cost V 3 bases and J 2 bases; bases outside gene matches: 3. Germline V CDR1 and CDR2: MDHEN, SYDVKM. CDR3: CASSFPGQGNQPQHF. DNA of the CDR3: TGTGCCAGCAGTTTTCCGGGACAGGGCAATCAGCCCCAGCATTTT. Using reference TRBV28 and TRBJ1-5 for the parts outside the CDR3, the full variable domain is DVKVTQSSRYLVKRTGEKVFLECVQDMDHENMFWYRQDPGLGLRLIYFSYDVKMKEKGDIPEGYSVSREKKERFSLILESASTNQTSMYLCASSFPGQGNQPQHFGDGTRLSIL.

The CDR3 loop reads CASSLLQTQYF. For the CDR3, the DNA is TGTGCCAGCAGCCTTCTCCAGACCCAGTACTTC. The chain recombines TRBV28 with TRBJ2-5; D unclear. CDR1 is MDHEN and CDR2 is SYDVKM in the germline V gene. The CDR3 contains 11 residues. Trimming removed 6 bases at V and 6 bases at J, with 8 bases between.